These 13 T cell receptor beta chains share one sample of origin, sequenced in a study of T-cell reconstitution after alpha-beta-depleted transplantation in children. Unique molecular identifiers were used in preparing the TCRbeta library. A single record per CDR3 protein comes from TCRdb applying MiXCR to the PCR reads. The repertoire holds about 580,000 distinct CDR3 sequences, more than 20% seen once, with about 35% in the top ten. The sequenced sample was PBMCs, obtained before TCRalphabeta/CD19-depleted stem cell transplant. The receptors derive from a boy younger than two with Wiskott-Aldrich syndrome, due to receive a stem cell transplant.

The rearrangement joins TRBV27 to TRBJ2-3, with 9 bases matching TRBD2. CDR1 is MNHEY, CDR2 SMNVEV, per germline (reference sequence). After removal of 3 bases from V and 1 base from J, the junction contained 5 bases not matched to a gene. CDR3 length: 16 amino acids. In DNA form, the CDR3 reads TGTGCCAGCAGTTTTTCCGTAGCGGGAGGCACAGATACGCAGTATTTT. It encodes CASSFSVAGGTDTQYF.

This clonotype was observed a handful of times. The chain links TRBV5-1 to TRBJ2-1, with 8 bases matching TRBD1. The junction had 1 base not matched to a gene; V was cut back by 0 bases and J by 5 bases. The CDR3 totals 14 residues. Germline V gene data show CDR1 as SGHRS and CDR2 as YFSETQ. The CDR3: CASSLVGQDNEQFF. The CDR3 nucleotides are TGCGCCAGCAGCTTGGTGGGACAGGACAATGAGCAGTTCTTC.

This clonotype was seen a handful of times. V is TRBV28 and J is TRBJ2-3; D might be TRBD2 (5 bases). CDR1 MDHEN and CDR2 SYDVKM come from the germline V gene. Trimming shortened V by 2 bases and J by 1 base, and 16 bases separated the two germline ends. The CDR3 runs to 17 residues. The CDR3 DNA is TGTGCCAGCAGTTTAACCCCGGCTAGCCTACGCACAGATACGCAGTATTTT. Its translation: CASSLTPASLRTDTQYF. The full variable domain, in which reference TRBV28 and TRBJ2-3 provide the parts outside the CDR3, is DVKVTQSSRYLVKRTGEKVFLECVQDMDHENMFWYRQDPGLGLRLIYFSYDVKMKEKGDIPEGYSVSREKKERFSLILESASTNQTSMYLCASSLTPASLRTDTQYFGPGTRLTVL.

This clonotype was found once. This chain uses TRBV4-1 with TRBJ1-5; D unresolved. This CDR3 contains 16 residues. The V end was cut by 1 base, the J end by 7 bases, with 17 bases between. The germline gives CDR1 MGHRA, CDR2 YSYEKL. The CDR3: CASSQALTGSRQPQHF. CDR3 DNA: TGCGCCAGCAGCCAAGCGCTAACCGGGTCGCGGCAGCCCCAGCATTTT.

V is TRBV15 and J is TRBJ2-1, with no clear D. Germline V gives CDR1 LNHNV, CDR2 YYDKDF (reference sequence). The CDR3 runs to 13 residues. The germline V and J ends were trimmed by 0 bases and 10 bases, with 10 bases remaining between them. The CDR3 region is CATSRDKHREQFF. In DNA, the CDR3 is TGTGCCACCAGCAGAGATAAGCATAGAGAGCAGTTCTTC.

The chain carries TRBV12-3 or TRBV12-4 and TRBJ2-4, with 7 nucleotides matching TRBD1. The CDR3 is 16 amino acids. After removal of 6 bases from V and 0 bases from J, the junction contained 8 bases not matched to a gene. CDR3 nucleotide sequence: TGTGCCAGCAGGCCCGGGACAGCCCTAGCCAAAAACATTCAGTACTTC. Translation gives CASRPGTALAKNIQYF.

In its sample, this clonotype was seen once. The chain has TRBV15 and TRBJ2-1; 10 positions agree with TRBD2. Germline CDR1 reads LNHNV; CDR2 reads YYDKDF (reference sequence). This CDR3 spans 17 amino acids. The ends lost 1 base at V and 7 bases at J; junction bases unmatched: 10. The CDR3 protein is CATSRGLLAGMRNEQFF. The CDR3 bases are TGTGCCACCAGCAGAGGGCTACTAGCGGGAATGAGAAATGAGCAGTTCTTC.

The chain links TRBV27 to TRBJ2-3, with no clear D. The V and J ends lost 6 bases and 0 bases respectively, with 10 bases between them. From germline, CDR1 is MNHEY and CDR2 SMNVEV (reference sequence). CDR3 length: 14 residues. The chain's CDR3 is CASRLHFSTDTQYF. The CDR3 nucleotides are TGTGCCAGCAGGTTGCACTTTAGCACAGATACGCAGTATTTT.

This clonotype was detected a few times. The chain combines TRBV15 with TRBJ2-7; TRBD2 matches at 9 bases. In germline, CDR1 is LNHNV, CDR2 YYDKDF (reference sequence). V lost 0 bases and J lost 7; bases outside the gene matches: 1. The CDR3 extends over 13 amino acids. In DNA form, the CDR3 reads TGTGCCACCAGCAGAGAAGCGGGGGGTGAGCAGTACTTC. Protein sequence: CATSREAGGEQYF.

This clonotype was found a few times. The chain couples TRBV29-1 to TRBJ1-2; D remains unclear. Trimming removed 5 bases from V and 4 bases from J, with 8 bases in between. The germline V gene encodes CDR1 SQVTM and CDR2 ANQGSEA. The length of the CDR3 is 11 residues. CDR3 in DNA: TGCAGCGTTAGTCGAATCTATGGCTACACCTTC. The encoded protein is CSVSRIYGYTF.

This clonotype has a handful of counts. The chain uses TRBV5-1 and TRBJ2-5, with D uncertain. Deletions cut 3 bases from V and 1 base from J, with 7 bases between. The germline V gene encodes CDR1 SGHRS and CDR2 YFSETQ. The CDR3 extends over 13 amino acids. CDR3 protein: CASSSVPQETQYF. CDR3 nucleotide sequence: TGCGCCAGCAGCTCCGTACCCCAAGAGACCCAGTACTTC.

The rearrangement uses TRBV20-1 and TRBJ2-2; 9 positions agree with TRBD2. The germline gives CDR1 DFQATT, CDR2 SNEGSKA (reference sequence). V gave up 6 bases and J gave up 3 bases; unmatched junction bases: 11. CDR3 length equals 16 residues. The CDR3 DNA sequence: TGCAGTGCGAAAGAACCGGGACTAGCCCACACCGGGGAGCTGTTTTTT. This translates into CSAKEPGLAHTGELFF.

The rearrangement uses TRBV5-1 and TRBJ2-3, with 8 bases fitting TRBD1. Germline values: CDR1 SGHRS, CDR2 YFSETQ. V was pared by 4 bases and J by 2 bases, with 9 bases of the junction left unmatched. This CDR3 region has 16 residues. The CDR3 loop reads CASSVPRGQITDTQYF. Written as DNA, the CDR3 is TGCGCCAGCAGCGTACCCAGGGGGCAGATCACAGATACGCAGTATTTT.